The rows below give T cell receptor beta chains drawn from one sample of a study of spatial heterogeneity in lung cancer. Each CDR3 protein is one row after TCRdb ran MiXCR on the 5' RACE reads. The sample records tens of thousands of distinct CDR3 sequences, less than 20% being singletons. Material: PBMCs, obtained at follow-up. Receptors were obtained from a male donor with early-stage non-small cell lung cancer. Each CDR3 is given with its conserved first and last residue. A D gene is named only where the DNA matches it firmly. Clone size is not always given. Where it is, it says once, few, many or a class for expanded clones.

size	V	D	J	CDR3	DNA
few	TRBV2	-	TRBJ1-1	CASRPTPTEAFF	TGTGCCAGCAGACCGACACCCACTGAAGCTTTCTTT
few	TRBV6-5	TRBD1	TRBJ2-1	CASTPGTGGGNEQFF	TGTGCCAGCACCCCCGGGACAGGGGGCGGAAATGAGCAGTTCTTC
-	TRBV29-1	TRBD1	TRBJ2-7	CSAGQGAYEQYF	TGCAGCGCAGGACAGGGGGCCTACGAGCAGTACTTC
-	TRBV20-1	-	TRBJ1-1	CSASRGLNTEAFF	TGCAGTGCTAGCAGGGGCTTGAACACTGAAGCTTTCTTT
-	TRBV12-3/TRBV12-4	TRBD2	TRBJ2-3	CASSLRRLAGTDTQYF	TGTGCCAGCAGTTTACGTCGCCTAGCGGGCACAGATACGCAGTATTTT
few	TRBV7-2	-	TRBJ1-1	CASSLQWNTEAFF	TGTGCCAGCAGCCTCCAGTGGAACACTGAAGCTTTCTTT
-	TRBV2	TRBD1	TRBJ2-3	CASSRQGADRQPQYF	TGTGCCAGCTCCCGGCAGGGGGCGGACCGGCAGCCGCAGTATTTT
-	TRBV20-1	-	TRBJ1-1	CSARAGGTPGTEAFF	TGCAGTGCTAGAGCAGGAGGGACGCCTGGCACTGAAGCTTTCTTT
-	TRBV5-1	-	TRBJ1-6	CASRARGEPNSPLHF	TGCGCCAGCAGAGCGAGGGGAGAGCCAAATTCACCCCTCCACTTT
many	TRBV7-9	TRBD1	TRBJ2-5	CASSFGQGTETQYF	TGTGCCAGCAGCTTTGGACAGGGGACAGAGACCCAGTACTTC
few	TRBV4-1	TRBD2	TRBJ2-7	CASSQGSTSGSYEQYF	TGCGCCAGCAGCCAAGGTTCGACTAGCGGGAGCTACGAGCAGTACTTC
few	TRBV2	TRBD2	TRBJ2-2	CASRRTSGGTGELFF	TGTGCCAGCAGGCGGACTAGCGGGGGGACCGGGGAGCTGTTTTTT
-	TRBV2	TRBD2	TRBJ2-2	CASRGTSGSAGELFF	TGTGCCAGCAGGGGGACTAGCGGGAGTGCCGGGGAGCTGTTTTTT
many	TRBV20-1	-	TRBJ1-5	CSASEGPDPQHF	TGCAGTGCTAGTGAGGGACCTGATCCCCAGCATTTT
-	TRBV6-2/TRBV6-3	-	TRBJ1-2	CASSSHTGTPGDFGDGYTF	TGTGCCAGCAGTTCCCACACCGGGACACCCGGGGACTTTGGTGATGGCTACACCTTC
many	TRBV7-2	TRBD2	TRBJ2-3	CASSHTSGGSSSTDTQYF	TGTGCCAGCAGCCACACTAGCGGGGGATCGTCTAGCACAGATACGCAGTATTTT
-	TRBV7-8	-	TRBJ2-5	CASSSGPGAEQETQYF	TGTGCCAGCAGCTCCGGGCCGGGGGCCGAACAAGAGACCCAGTACTTC
many	TRBV27	TRBD1	TRBJ2-5	CASRTNPGQGGKTQYF	TGTGCCAGCAGAACCAACCCGGGACAGGGGGGGAAGACCCAGTACTTC
few	TRBV6-1	TRBD1	TRBJ1-5	CASSGRQGGVVGNQPQHF	TGTGCCAGCAGTGGAAGACAGGGGGGTGTAGTAGGCAATCAGCCCCAGCATTTT
few	TRBV21-1	-	TRBJ2-2	CASSKGGKGSPLPGELFF	TGTGCCAGCAGCAAAGGCGGGAAAGGGTCTCCCTTACCGGGGGAGCTGTTTTTT
once	TRBV6-6	TRBD1	TRBJ1-1	CASSTLSGGSGTEAFF	TGTGCCAGCAGTACCCTATCAGGGGGCTCTGGAACTGAAGCTTTCTTT
-	TRBV5-6	TRBD2	TRBJ2-5	CASSGGLAEWYQETQYF	TGTGCCAGCAGCGGGGGACTAGCGGAATGGTACCAAGAGACCCAGTACTTC
-	TRBV7-8	-	TRBJ1-6	CASSFGSEPLHF	TGTGCCAGCAGCTTTGGGAGTGAACCCCTCCACTTT
-	TRBV19	TRBD1	TRBJ1-5	CASSTGTGGNSNQPQHF	TGTGCCAGTAGCACCGGGACAGGGGGAAATAGCAATCAGCCCCAGCATTTT
few	TRBV27	-	TRBJ2-2	CASSPRAGWTGELFF	TGTGCCAGCAGCCCTCGTGCAGGGTGGACCGGGGAGCTGTTTTTT
-	TRBV4-3	TRBD1	TRBJ1-4	CASSPGDRVNEKLFF	TGCGCCAGCAGCCCCGGGGACAGGGTTAATGAAAAACTGTTTTTT
few	TRBV3-1	TRBD2	TRBJ2-7	CASSLTSGSYEQYF	TGTGCCAGCAGCCTTACTAGCGGGAGTTACGAGCAGTACTTC
-	TRBV7-8	-	TRBJ1-6	CASTPGVSNSPLHF	TGTGCCAGCACCCCAGGGGTTTCGAATTCACCCCTCCACTTT
few	TRBV7-8	-	TRBJ2-1	CASSLGAAYNEQFF	TGTGCCAGCAGCTTAGGGGCAGCTTACAATGAGCAGTTCTTC
-	TRBV25-1	-	TRBJ2-2	CASSEWNGITGELFF	TGTGCCAGCAGTGAATGGAACGGGATCACCGGGGAGCTGTTTTTT
-	TRBV30	-	TRBJ2-2	CARRFHTGSLTGELFF	TGTGCCAGGCGTTTCCATACGGGCTCACTCACCGGGGAGCTGTTTTTT
many	TRBV29-1	TRBD1	TRBJ2-7	CSAGTGTGGEQYF	TGCAGCGCTGGAACCGGGACAGGGGGCGAGCAGTACTTC
few	TRBV12-3/TRBV12-4	-	TRBJ2-5	CASSLGEGQETQYF	TGTGCCAGCAGTTTGGGCGAGGGGCAAGAGACCCAGTACTTC
many	TRBV7-2	TRBD1	TRBJ2-5	CASSSQGRETQYF	TGTGCCAGCAGCTCACAGGGGCGGGAGACCCAGTACTTC
few	TRBV7-2	TRBD1	TRBJ2-3	CASSLGDRQYF	TGTGCCAGCAGCTTAGGGGACAGGCAGTATTTT
-	TRBV11-3	TRBD2	TRBJ2-1	CASSLIGRAYNEQFF	TGTGCCAGCAGCTTAATAGGGAGGGCCTACAATGAGCAGTTCTTC
few	TRBV30	TRBD1	TRBJ1-2	CAWSRTGGPDGYTF	TGTGCCTGGAGTCGGACAGGTGGGCCGGATGGCTACACCTTC
few	TRBV20-1	TRBD1	TRBJ2-7	CSATGTGSHLDYEQYF	TGCAGTGCTACTGGGACAGGCAGTCATTTGGACTACGAGCAGTACTTC
few	TRBV12-3/TRBV12-4	TRBD1	TRBJ1-2	CASSLEYRGSYGYTF	TGTGCCAGCAGTTTAGAATACAGGGGAAGCTATGGCTACACCTTC
-	TRBV4-1	-	TRBJ2-6	CASSPSPRPPAGANVLTF	TGCGCCAGCAGCCCAAGTCCGAGACCTCCGGCCGGGGCCAACGTCCTGACTTTC
few	TRBV13	TRBD2	TRBJ2-3	CASSHLLKTSGRGDTQYF	TGTGCCAGCAGCCACCTCTTAAAAACTAGCGGGAGAGGAGATACGCAGTATTTT
-	TRBV7-2	TRBD1	TRBJ1-5	CASSQGDREINQPQHF	TGTGCCAGCAGCCAGGGGGACAGGGAGATCAATCAGCCCCAGCATTTT
-	TRBV9	-	TRBJ1-2	CASSVGAIPNYGYTF	TGTGCCAGCAGCGTAGGTGCAATCCCTAACTATGGCTACACCTTC
-	TRBV5-1	TRBD2	TRBJ2-5	CASSFSSGGAETQYF	TGCGCCAGCAGCTTCTCTAGCGGGGGGGCGGAGACCCAGTACTTC
few	TRBV5-6	-	TRBJ1-1	CASSPWNREDTEAFF	TGTGCCAGCAGCCCCTGGAACAGGGAGGACACTGAAGCTTTCTTT
many	TRBV7-2	-	TRBJ1-3	CASSPSRATTGNTIYF	TGTGCCAGCAGCCCTTCCCGGGCGACTACCGGAAACACCATATATTTT
few	TRBV10-3	-	TRBJ2-3	CAISEEGYTQYF	TGTGCCATCAGTGAGGAGGGCTATACGCAGTATTTT
few	TRBV20-1	-	TRBJ2-7	CSASSETPYEQYF	TGCAGTGCTAGTTCCGAAACCCCCTACGAGCAGTACTTC
few	TRBV20-1	-	TRBJ1-1	CSAKTGLASTTEAFF	TGCAGTGCTAAAACAGGCCTTGCTTCGACGACTGAAGCTTTCTTT
few	TRBV29-1	-	TRBJ2-5	CSVGGRMVKTQYF	TGCAGCGTTGGGGGGAGGATGGTGAAGACCCAGTACTTC
-	TRBV10-3	-	TRBJ2-5	CAISSQETQYF	TGTGCCATCAGTAGCCAAGAGACCCAGTACTTC
-	TRBV10-2	-	TRBJ2-1	CASSDPSEERFF	TGCGCCAGCAGCGACCCTAGCGAGGAGCGGTTCTTC